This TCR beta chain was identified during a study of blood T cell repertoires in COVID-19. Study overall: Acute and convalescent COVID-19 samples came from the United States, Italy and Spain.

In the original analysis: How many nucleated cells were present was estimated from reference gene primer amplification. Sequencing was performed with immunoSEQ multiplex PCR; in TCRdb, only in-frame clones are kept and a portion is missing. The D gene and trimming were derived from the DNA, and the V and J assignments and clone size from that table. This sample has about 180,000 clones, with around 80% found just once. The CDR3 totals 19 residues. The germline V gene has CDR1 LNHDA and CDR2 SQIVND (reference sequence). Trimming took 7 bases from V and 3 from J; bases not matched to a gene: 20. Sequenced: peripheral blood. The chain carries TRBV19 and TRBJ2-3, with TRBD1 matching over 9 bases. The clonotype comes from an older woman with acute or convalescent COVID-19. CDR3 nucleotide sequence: TGTGCCAGTAACTCCCCCCGGGACAGGGCTTGGGGGGGGACAGATACGCAGTATTTT. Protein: CASNSPRDRAWGGTDTQYF.